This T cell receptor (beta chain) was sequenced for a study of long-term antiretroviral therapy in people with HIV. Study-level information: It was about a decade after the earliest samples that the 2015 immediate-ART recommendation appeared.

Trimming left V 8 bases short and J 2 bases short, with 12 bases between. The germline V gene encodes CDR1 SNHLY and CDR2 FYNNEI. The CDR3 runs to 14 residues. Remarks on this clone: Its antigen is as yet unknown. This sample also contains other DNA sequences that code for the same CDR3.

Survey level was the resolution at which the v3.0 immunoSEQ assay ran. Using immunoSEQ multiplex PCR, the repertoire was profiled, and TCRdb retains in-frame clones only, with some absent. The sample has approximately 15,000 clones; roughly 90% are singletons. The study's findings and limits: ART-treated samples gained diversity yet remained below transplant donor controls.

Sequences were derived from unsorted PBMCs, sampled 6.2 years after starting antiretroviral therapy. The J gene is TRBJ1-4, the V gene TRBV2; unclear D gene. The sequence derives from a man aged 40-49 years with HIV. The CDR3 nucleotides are TGTGCCAGCTTCTCGGGGAATACTAATGAAAAACTGTTTTTT. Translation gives CASFSGNTNEKLFF.